A single T cell receptor (beta chain) is shown here with its context. TCRdb reanalysed the 5' RACE reads using MiXCR and keeps one entry per CDR3 protein. The sample holds about 320,000 distinct CDR3 sequences, approximately 4% seen once. The data belong to a study of T cells after yellow fever vaccination. The CDR3 covers 12 residues. Deletions cut 6 bases from V and 4 bases from J, with 6 bases between. Germline assignment: CDR1 ENHRY and CDR2 SYGVKD. The sample consisted of PBMCs, taken 15 days after the yellow fever booster vaccination. The sequence came from a man aged 18 to 29 who received the YFV17D yellow fever vaccine. This chain uses TRBV10-3 with TRBJ2-2, with no clear D. The CDR3 coding sequence is TGTGCCATCAGACACATCACCGGGGAGCTGTTTTTT. Amino acid sequence: CAIRHITGELFF.